Listed below are T cell receptor beta chains from one sample, sequenced in a study of sequential checkpoint blockade in melanoma. Some clones are missing from TCRdb's copy, which holds only in-frame ones; the method was immunoSEQ multiplex PCR. Among roughly 4,600 clones listed, less than 25% were seen once. The material sequenced was tumor tissue (inferred from file names), taken from a patient given nivolumab and ipilimumab in sequence. The receptors shown here come from a human donor with melanoma. CDR3s include the opening cysteine and the closing phenylalanine or tryptophan. The D gene is left open where the match is weak. Not all rows give a size; the values are once, few, many and, for expanded clones, a class.

d_call,clone_size,j_call,v_call,cdr3_nt,cdr3_aa
TRBD1,.,TRBJ2-3,TRBV19,TGTGCCAGTAGTACTTGGACAGGGGGCAGCTCAGATACGCAGTATTTT,CASSTWTGGSSDTQYF
.,many,TRBJ1-1,TRBV9,TGTGCCAGCAGCGCCCAAATCGACATTGTCACTGAAGCTTTCTTT,CASSAQIDIVTEAFF
.,few,TRBJ1-5,TRBV28,TGTGCCAGCAGGGCGAGTCGGAATCAGCCCCAGCATTTT,CASRASRNQPQHF
.,few,TRBJ2-7,TRBV6-8,TGTGCCAGCAGTTACACTTTATACGAGCAGTACTTC,CASSYTLYEQYF
TRBD1,.,TRBJ1-4,TRBV6-8,TGTGCCATCAGCGGTGATAGGGGGCTAAATGAAAAACTGTTTTTT,CAISGDRGLNEKLFF
.,.,TRBJ1-6,TRBV11-3,TGTGCCAGCAACCAGCGCGCGAGCTCCTATAATTCACCCCTCCACTTT,CASNQRASSYNSPLHF
TRBD1,.,TRBJ2-1,TRBV10-2,TGCGCCAGCAATCCGGACAGGGCCTACAATGAGCAGTTCTTC,CASNPDRAYNEQFF
.,.,TRBJ2-1,TRBV7-8,TGTGCCAGCAGCTCCCCAGAAGGGAATGAGCAGTTCTTC,CASSSPEGNEQFF
.,many,TRBJ1-5,TRBV11-3,TGTGCCAGCAGCTTAGATGGGGGGCTGGGTCAGCCCCAGCATTTT,CASSLDGGLGQPQHF
TRBD1,medium-sized,TRBJ1-5,TRBV11-3,TGTGCCAGCAGCTCTCTCGACAGGGGGAATCAGCCCCAGCATTTT,CASSSLDRGNQPQHF
.,.,TRBJ1-6,TRBV19,TGTGCCACCAGGTCAAGGTGGAATTCACCCCTCCACTTT,CATRSRWNSPLHF
.,medium-sized,TRBJ2-3,TRBV11-3,TGTGCCAGCAGCTTAGGTTACGGGCTACGCTCACATACGCAGTATTTT,CASSLGYGLRSHTQYF
.,.,TRBJ2-3,TRBV5-1,TGCGCCAGCAGCACGCAGGGGATTTACACAGATACGCAGTATTTT,CASSTQGIYTDTQYF
TRBD1,medium-sized,TRBJ1-3,TRBV9,TGTGCCAGCAGCGTAGAGTGGGGACAGGGAAACACCATATATTTT,CASSVEWGQGNTIYF
TRBD2,few,TRBJ2-3,TRBV11-3,TGTGCCAGCAGCACCTGGACTAGCGGGGGGAATACGCAGTATTTT,CASSTWTSGGNTQYF
TRBD1,.,TRBJ2-1,TRBV30,TGTGCCTACCGGGACAGGGGGTATGAGCAGTTCTTC,CAYRDRGYEQFF
.,.,TRBJ1-3,TRBV19,TGTGCCAGTAGTATATCAACAGTCGGAAACACCATATATTTT,CASSISTVGNTIYF
.,many,TRBJ1-5,TRBV11-3,TGTGCCAGCAGCTTGGCCACAGGGTATAGCAATCAGCCCCAGCATTTT,CASSLATGYSNQPQHF
TRBD2,few,TRBJ2-1,TRBV7-6,TGTGCCAGCAGCCTGACCGCGGGGGGCCGTGAGCAGTTCTTC,CASSLTAGGREQFF
.,many,TRBJ1-6,TRBV11-3,TGTGCCAGCAGCTTACTGGGGAATAATTCACCCCTCCACTTT,CASSLLGNNSPLHF
.,medium-sized,TRBJ1-6,TRBV6-8,TGTGCCAGCAGTTACGGGAACACACCCCTCCACTTT,CASSYGNTPLHF
.,.,TRBJ1-6,TRBV6-8,TGTGCCAGCAGTCCGGGACGGTATAATTCACCCCTCCACTTT,CASSPGRYNSPLHF
.,medium-sized,TRBJ1-4,TRBV11-3,TGTGCCAGCAGCTTGGATAGTGGGTCTAATGAAAAACTGTTTTTT,CASSLDSGSNEKLFF
.,.,TRBJ2-7,TRBV28,TGTGCCAGCAGCAACCTACAGGGAGGCGAGCAGTACTTC,CASSNLQGGEQYF
TRBD2,few,TRBJ2-3,TRBV7-1,TGTGCCAGCAGCTCTCGCCGGACTAGCGGGGGGGCAACAGATACGCAGTATTTT,CASSSRRTSGGATDTQYF
.,few,TRBJ1-1,TRBV6-8,TGTGCCAGCAGGGTGACGAACACTGAAGCTTTCTTT,CASRVTNTEAFF
TRBD1,few,TRBJ1-5,TRBV6-8,TGTGCCAGCAGTCGCAGACAGGGACGTCAGCCCCAGCATTTT,CASSRRQGRQPQHF
TRBD2,few,TRBJ2-3,TRBV29-1,TGCAGCGTTTCCGGACTAGCGGATAGCACAGATACGCAGTATTTT,CSVSGLADSTDTQYF
TRBD2,.,TRBJ2-1,TRBV19,TGTGCCAGTAGTACTAGCGGTGGTGAGCAGTTCTTC,CASSTSGGEQFF
.,few,TRBJ1-1,TRBV25-1,TGTGCCAGCCTGGGATCGGTTTATGGCACTGAAGCTTTCTTT,CASLGSVYGTEAFF
.,medium-sized,TRBJ2-5,TRBV29-1,TGCAGCGTTGACTCTCCCATTCGGACCCAGTACTTC,CSVDSPIRTQYF
TRBD1,many,TRBJ1-5,TRBV11-3,TGTGCCAGAAGCTTACAGGGACAGGATCAGCCCCAGCATTTT,CARSLQGQDQPQHF
.,many,TRBJ2-2,TRBV11-3,TGTGCCAGCAGCTTAAGGGGGGCGAACACCGGGGAGCTGTTTTTT,CASSLRGANTGELFF
TRBD1,.,TRBJ1-1,TRBV19,TGTGCCAGTAGGGGGACAGCCATGAACACTGAAGCTTTCTTT,CASRGTAMNTEAFF
.,few,TRBJ2-6,TRBV6-1,TGTGCCAGCAGTGAAGCCCACTCTGGGGCCAACGTCCTGACTTTC,CASSEAHSGANVLTF
.,few,TRBJ2-3,TRBV9,TGTGCCAGCAGCACCAGCGGTCGAGAAGATACGCAGTATTTT,CASSTSGREDTQYF
.,.,TRBJ1-3,TRBV11-3,TGTGCCAGCAGCCCTCTCGGGACCAACTCTGGAAACACCATATATTTT,CASSPLGTNSGNTIYF
.,.,TRBJ1-2,TRBV19,TGTGCCAGTAGTATTGGGACATCCTATGGCTACACCTTC,CASSIGTSYGYTF
.,medium-sized,TRBJ1-1,TRBV9,TGTGCCAGCAGCGTAGGGGTGGGGCCGAACACTGAAGCTTTCTTT,CASSVGVGPNTEAFF